One and the same sample provided the 16 T cell receptor beta chains below, sequenced in a study of Ad26.COV2.S vaccination and SARS-CoV-2 variants. Method: immunoSEQ multiplex PCR; TCRdb's copy keeps in-frame clones and lacks some. The sample consists of approximately 410,000 clones, about 90% of them appearing once. Treatment described: roughly 19 received Ad26.COV2.S at low or high dose, single or two shots; about 5 received placebo; per-sample allocation not given. Repertoires come from day 63 after the first vaccine or placebo injection. Source: peripheral blood, taken in a trial of Ad26.COV2.S vaccine versus placebo. The receptors shown here come from a person between 18 and 59 years old who received the Ad26.COV2.S COVID-19 vaccine or a placebo.

To note about this clone: Within the sample, other DNA sequences also encode this same CDR3. The chain recombines TRBV19 with TRBJ1-1; D remains ambiguous. The CDR3 has 13 residues. Deletions cut 5 bases from V and 0 bases from J, with 7 bases between. Germline CDR1 is LNHDA and CDR2 is SQIVND (reference sequence). DNA of the CDR3: TGTGCCAGTAGTGCCACCATGAACACTGAAGCTTTCTTT. The encoded protein is CASSATMNTEAFF.

CDR3 bases: TGTGCCAGCTCACCCCTCAGCGGGGACGCCTACAATGAGCAGTTCTTC. Encoded protein: CASSPLSGDAYNEQFF. The rearrangement joins TRBV18 to TRBJ2-1; TRBD2 matches at 7 bases. With V trimmed by 3 bases and J by 2 bases, 7 bases remained unmatched. The CDR3 length is 16 residues. The germline CDR1 and CDR2 sequences are KGHSH and LQKENI.

This chain uses TRBV27 with TRBJ2-7; possibly TRBD1 for D (6 bases). Germline CDR1 is MNHEY and CDR2 is SMNVEV (reference sequence). Trimming stripped 5 bases from V and 4 bases from J, with 18 bases between. The CDR3 consists of 15 residues. The CDR3 is CASSPYRVGVYEQYF. The CDR3 DNA reads TGTGCCAGCAGTCCATACAGGGTTGGGGTATACGAGCAGTACTTC.

The J gene is TRBJ2-1, the V gene TRBV28, with D possibly matching TRBD1 (5 bases). This CDR3 has 13 amino acids. In germline, CDR1 is MDHEN, CDR2 SYDVKM. V lost 2 bases, J lost 6 bases, and 8 bases lay in between. CDR3 in DNA: TGTGCCAGCAGTTTACTTACAGGCAATGAGCAGTTCTTC. Encoded protein: CASSLLTGNEQFF.

The chain carries TRBV30 and TRBJ2-2, with D hard to call. Trimming removed 2 bases at V and 6 bases at J, with 7 bases between. CDR3 length: 12 residues. The germline V gene has CDR1 GTSNPN and CDR2 SVGIG (reference sequence). The DNA for the CDR3 is TGTGCCTGGAGTACACCGCCCGGGGAGCTGTTTTTT. It translates to CAWSTPPGELFF. Full variable domain (missing parts from reference TRBV30 and TRBJ2-2): SQTIHQWPATLVQPVGSPLSLECTVEGTSNPNLYWYRQAAGRGLQLLFYSVGIGQISSEVPQNLSASRPQDRQFILSSKKLLLSDSGFYLCAWSTPPGELFFGEGSRLTVL.

This chain uses TRBV7-2 with TRBJ2-3; TRBD2 matches at 8 bases. This CDR3 spans 18 amino acids. J lost 6 bases, V lost 4 bases, and 18 bases had no gene match. The germline V gene encodes CDR1 SGHTA and CDR2 FQGNSA. CDR3 DNA sequence: TGTGCCAGCAGCTCCTCGGCTGGGGTAGCGGGGACCGAGGATACGCAGTATTTT. Translated, it gives CASSSSAGVAGTEDTQYF.

This chain links TRBV5-4 with TRBJ1-2; possible D gene TRBD1, 6 bases. Germline V CDR1 and CDR2: SGHNT, YYREEE (reference sequence). Deletions cut 4 bases from V and 6 bases from J, with 13 bases between. The CDR3 length is 13 residues. CDR3 DNA: TGTGCCAGCAGCGTTGGGGGCTGGGATGGCTACACCTTC. It is translated as CASSVGGWDGYTF.

The V and J genes are TRBV29-1 and TRBJ1-1; D is ambiguous. V shed 0 bases and J shed 1 base, with 6 bases lying between them. CDR3 length: 13 amino acids. Germline-derived CDR1 and CDR2 are SQVTM and ANQGSEA. The CDR3 region is CSVEDLRNTEAFF. CDR3 coding DNA: TGCAGCGTTGAAGACTTACGGAACACTGAAGCTTTCTTT.

This clone was seen a handful of times. This chain uses TRBV9 with TRBJ2-2, with no clear D. The CDR3 sequence is 15 residues long. Trimming removed 3 bases at V and 3 bases at J, with 12 bases between. The germline V gene has CDR1 SGDLS and CDR2 YYNGEE. The CDR3, as DNA: TGTGCCAGCAGCGAGCTGGCGTTGGACACCGGGGAGCTGTTTTTT. Protein product: CASSELALDTGELFF.

This clone was found once. The rearrangement joins TRBV5-1 to TRBJ1-6; D call uncertain. V was pared by 0 bases and J by 7 bases, with 5 bases between. The germline CDR1 and CDR2 sequences are SGHRS and YFSETQ. The length of the CDR3 is 13 residues. DNA for the CDR3: TGCGCCAGCAGCTTGGATGGGAATTCACCCCTCCACTTT. Protein product: CASSLDGNSPLHF.

The CDR3 loop is CASSLGQSNTEAFF. The CDR3 DNA reads as TGTGCCAGCAGCCTGGGACAGTCGAACACTGAAGCTTTCTTT. This chain links TRBV7-2 with TRBJ1-1, with 7 bases matching TRBD1. The CDR3 is 14 amino acids. V lost 5 bases, J lost 1 base, and 4 bases stayed unmatched. Germline V CDR1 and CDR2: SGHTA, FQGNSA. The variable domain in full, with the rest retrieved from reference TRBV7-2 and TRBJ1-1, is GAGVSQSPSNKVTEKGKDVELRCDPISGHTALYWYRQSLGQGLEFLIYFQGNSAPDKSGLPSDRFSAERTGGSVSTLTIQRTQQEDSAVYLCASSLGQSNTEAFFGQGTRLTVV.

The chain joins TRBV21-1 to TRBJ2-1; the table assigns TRBD1, which was not confirmed against the DNA. TRBV21-1 is marked as a pseudogene. This CDR3 has 13 amino acids. Here the CDR3 reads CASSADRGNEQFF. The CDR3, as DNA: TGTGCCAGCAGCGCCGACAGGGGAAATGAGCAGTTCTTC.

The V and J genes are TRBV12-3 or TRBV12-4 and TRBJ2-5; 7 bases align to TRBD2. The V and J ends lost 6 bases and 9 bases, in that order; junction bases with no gene match: 10. CDR3 length equals 13 residues. The CDR3 DNA reads as TGTGCCAGCAGCCTAACTAGCGCAATGGCCCAGTACTTC. As protein: CASSLTSAMAQYF.

This clone has a single count. The gene calls are TRBV21-1 and TRBJ2-3; TRBD2 is the table's D call, not checked against the DNA. TRBV21-1 is a listed pseudogene. This CDR3 region has 16 residues. CDR3 loop: CASSKARGFSTDTQYF. CDR3 DNA sequence: TGTGCCAGCAGCAAAGCGCGGGGGTTTAGCACAGATACGCAGTATTTT.

The chain combines TRBV5-4 with TRBJ1-1; D call uncertain. Germline-derived CDR1 and CDR2 are SGHNT and YYREEE (reference sequence). The germline V and J ends were trimmed by 0 bases and 8 bases, with 14 bases remaining between them. The CDR3 is made up of 14 amino acids. Here the CDR3 reads CASSLEVQREEAFF. The CDR3 DNA follows: TGTGCCAGCAGCTTGGAGGTGCAGAGGGAAGAAGCTTTCTTT.

The chain carries TRBV5-1 and TRBJ2-3; tentatively, D is TRBD2 (6 bases). V dropped 6 bases and J dropped 0 bases, with 14 bases sitting between them. Per germline, CDR1 SGHRS and CDR2 YFSETQ. The CDR3 runs 15 residues. In DNA, the CDR3 is TGCGCCAGCACTCAAACGGGGACTAGCACAGATACGCAGTATTTT. It is translated as CASTQTGTSTDTQYF.